These T cell receptor beta chains were read from a single sample in a study of spatial heterogeneity in lung cancer. Each CDR3 protein gets one entry after TCRdb re-called the 5' RACE reads with MiXCR. The sample lists roughly 7,400 distinct CDR3 sequences, less than 3.5% occurring once. Material: lung tumor tissue, obtained at surgery. These receptors were collected from a male donor with early-stage non-small cell lung cancer. The CDR3 runs from the conserved cysteine through the conserved F or W. A D gene is named only where the DNA matches it firmly. A clone size is listed for some rows: how often the clone was seen (once, few, many), or a class if it is expanded.

clone size	V gene	J gene	D gene	CDR3 DNA	CDR3 protein
many	TRBV18	TRBJ2-5	NA	TGTGCCAGCTCAGGAGGGGCTTGGGAGACCCAGTACTTC	CASSGGAWETQYF
few	TRBV5-6	TRBJ2-5	NA	TGTGCCAGCAGCTGGGGAGACAGGTCTCAAGAGACCCAGTACTTC	CASSWGDRSQETQYF
many	TRBV10-3	TRBJ2-7	NA	TGTGCCACCGATGGACCGGACACCCATCCTCCCTACGAGCAGTACTTC	CATDGPDTHPPYEQYF
medium-sized	TRBV20-1	TRBJ1-6	NA	TGCAGTGCTAGAGGAGACCCCTATAATTCACCCCTCCACTTT	CSARGDPYNSPLHF
many	TRBV12-3/TRBV12-4	TRBJ1-2	TRBD1	TGTGCCAGCAGTTCAACAGGGGCGGATGGCGACACCTTC	CASSSTGADGDTF
few	TRBV3-1	TRBJ1-1	NA	TGTGCCAGCAGCAGACAGAGTAACACTGAAGCTTTCTTT	CASSRQSNTEAFF
medium-sized	TRBV24-1	TRBJ2-1	TRBD2	TGTGCCACCAGTGATTTAGCTAGCGGGGGGGACAATGAGCAGTTCTTC	CATSDLASGGDNEQFF
medium-sized	TRBV24-1	TRBJ2-1	NA	TGTGCCACCAGTGATCAAGGGGCAAGGAATGAGCAGTTCTTC	CATSDQGARNEQFF
medium-sized	TRBV6-7	TRBJ2-7	TRBD1	TGTGCCAGCAGCTGGGACAGAGCCTACGAGCAGTACTTC	CASSWDRAYEQYF
many	TRBV13	TRBJ2-1	NA	TGTGCCAGCAGCCCAAAGGCTAGCTACTACAATGAGCAGTTCTTC	CASSPKASYYNEQFF
many	TRBV5-1	TRBJ1-1	TRBD1	TGCGCCAGCAGCCTCGACAGGGGTACCACTGAAGCTTTCTTT	CASSLDRGTTEAFF
medium-sized	TRBV29-1	TRBJ2-5	NA	TGCAGCGTTGAAGGAAGCGGAATTGAGACCCAGTACTTC	CSVEGSGIETQYF
medium-sized	TRBV6-2/TRBV6-3	TRBJ2-7	NA	TGTGCCAGCAGTTACGGGGTCCCAAGGATCCCCTACGAGCAGTACTTC	CASSYGVPRIPYEQYF
many	TRBV6-1	TRBJ2-1	TRBD2	TGTGCCAGCAGTTCTATACTAGCGGGAACATTGGATGAGCAGTTCTTC	CASSSILAGTLDEQFF
NA	TRBV9	TRBJ1-5	TRBD1	TGTGCCAGCAGCCCGGGACAGGGGAGCAATCAGCCCCAGCATTTT	CASSPGQGSNQPQHF
many	TRBV5-6	TRBJ2-7	NA	TGTGCCAGCAGCTGGTCCTACGAGCAGTACTTC	CASSWSYEQYF
NA	TRBV12-3/TRBV12-4	TRBJ1-2	NA	TGTGCCAGCAGCAAGGGTCCGGGCGTTGGCTACACCTTC	CASSKGPGVGYTF
many	TRBV29-1	TRBJ2-1	TRBD1	TGCAGCGTTGCCGGACAGGGCTACAATGAGCAGTTCTTC	CSVAGQGYNEQFF
many	TRBV28	TRBJ1-1	TRBD1	TGTGCCAGCAGTTGGGACCACAGGGGGCGAAACACTGAAGCTTTCTTT	CASSWDHRGRNTEAFF
medium-sized	TRBV2	TRBJ2-3	TRBD1	TGTGCCAGCAGTGAAGGGAGGACAGGGGGGACAGATACGCAGTATTTT	CASSEGRTGGTDTQYF
many	TRBV7-8	TRBJ2-7	NA	TGTGCCAGCAGCCTCAGGGACCTGAACTCCTACGAGCAGTACTTC	CASSLRDLNSYEQYF
many	TRBV9	TRBJ2-5	NA	TGTGCCAGCAGCGTAGGAGCGGAAGAGACCCAGTACTTC	CASSVGAEETQYF
many	TRBV18	TRBJ1-5	NA	TGTGCCAGCTCACCTACTAATCAGCCCCAGCATTTT	CASSPTNQPQHF
medium-sized	TRBV14	TRBJ2-3	NA	TGTGCCAGCAGCCATACAGATACGCAGTATTTT	CASSHTDTQYF
many	TRBV7-2	TRBJ2-3	NA	TGTGCCAGCAGCTTAGAAGAAGGCGATACGCAGTATTTT	CASSLEEGDTQYF
many	TRBV7-9	TRBJ2-3	TRBD2	TGTGCCAGCAGCTTTCTAGCGGGGGTTTTTGATACGCAGTATTTT	CASSFLAGVFDTQYF
NA	TRBV27	TRBJ1-5	NA	TGTGCCAGCGGTTATAGCAATCAGCCCCAGCATTTT	CASGYSNQPQHF
many	TRBV12-3/TRBV12-4	TRBJ1-5	NA	TGTGCCAGCAGGCCCTCCCGGGGGGGTCTTAATCAGCCCCAGCATTTT	CASRPSRGGLNQPQHF
NA	TRBV19	TRBJ2-2	TRBD2	TGTGCCAGCCTAGCGGGAGGGACCGGGGAGCTGTTTTTT	CASLAGGTGELFF
many	TRBV28	TRBJ1-1	NA	TGTGCCAGCAGTCAGACTCCCCTCGAAACTGAAGCTTTCTTT	CASSQTPLETEAFF
medium-sized	TRBV2	TRBJ1-5	NA	TGTGCCAGCAGCGACGGGATGCCCCAGCATTTT	CASSDGMPQHF
many	TRBV7-8	TRBJ2-7	NA	TGTGCCAGCAGCTTAGCGATTAAGGATTCCTACGAGCAGTACTTC	CASSLAIKDSYEQYF
many	TRBV28	TRBJ2-5	TRBD2	TGTGCCAGCAGCTCCGTTAGCGGGAGCCCTTATGAGACCCAGTACTTC	CASSSVSGSPYETQYF
many	TRBV7-3	TRBJ2-1	NA	TGTGCCAGCAGCTTAAATTTAGCCGGGAATGAGCAGTTCTTC	CASSLNLAGNEQFF
many	TRBV11-2	TRBJ2-1	NA	TGTGCCAGCAGCTCTAACTCCGACGTATCCAATGAGCAGTTCTTC	CASSSNSDVSNEQFF
many	TRBV24-1	TRBJ2-1	TRBD1	TGTGCCACCAGTGCCCTGACAGGGGGATGGAATGAGCAGTTCTTC	CATSALTGGWNEQFF
medium-sized	TRBV12-5	TRBJ2-1	NA	TGTGCTAGTGGTTTAGGGCGTAATGAGCAGTTCTTC	CASGLGRNEQFF
NA	TRBV6-1	TRBJ2-5	NA	TGTGCCAGCAGTGAAGCGCTGAAGACCCAGTACTTC	CASSEALKTQYF
medium-sized	TRBV7-9	TRBJ2-3	NA	TGTGCCAGCAGCTTAGAGACCCGCACAGATACGCAGTATTTT	CASSLETRTDTQYF
medium-sized	TRBV10-3	TRBJ2-7	TRBD2	TGTGCCATCAGTGAGCGACTACTAGCGGGAGGAACCTACGAGCAGTACTTC	CAISERLLAGGTYEQYF
many	TRBV10-3	TRBJ2-7	TRBD1	TGTGCCATCAGTGGGGGACAGGGTGGGGGCTACGAGCAGTACTTC	CAISGGQGGGYEQYF
few	TRBV4-1	TRBJ1-2	NA	TGCGCCAGCAGCCAAGATGCGCGCCCCTATGGCTACACCTTC	CASSQDARPYGYTF
medium-sized	TRBV13	TRBJ1-1	NA	TGTGCCAGCAGCTTAAAAAGGACGGTAGCTTTCTTT	CASSLKRTVAFF